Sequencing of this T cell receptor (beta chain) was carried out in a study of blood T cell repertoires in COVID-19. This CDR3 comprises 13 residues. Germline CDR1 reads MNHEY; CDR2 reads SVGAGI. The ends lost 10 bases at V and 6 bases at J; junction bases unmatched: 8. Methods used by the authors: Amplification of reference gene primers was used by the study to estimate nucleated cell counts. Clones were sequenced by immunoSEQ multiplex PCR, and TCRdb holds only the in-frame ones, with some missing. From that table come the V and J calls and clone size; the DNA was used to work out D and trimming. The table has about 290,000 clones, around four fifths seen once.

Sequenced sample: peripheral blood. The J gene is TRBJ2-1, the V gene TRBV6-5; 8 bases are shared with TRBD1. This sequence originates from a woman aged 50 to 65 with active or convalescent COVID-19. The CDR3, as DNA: TGTGCCACGGGACAGGAACCGACCAATGAGCAGTTCTTC. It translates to CATGQEPTNEQFF.